This T cell receptor beta chain appears in the sequencing data of a study of read filtering for tumor transcriptome and immune sequencing. About the research overall: Patients were some 16 male and about 14 female, mean age 65.9 years, range 47 to 80.

This library used around 0.4 ug RNA and molecular barcoded adaptors spanning alpha/delta and beta/gamma chains. MiXCR, run by TCRdb on the reads, gives a single entry per CDR3 protein. The sample has 50,000 to 65,000 distinct CDR3 sequences, approximately 18% seen once. The V and J ends lost 4 bases and 7 bases, in that order; junction bases with no gene match: 0. Per the germline V gene, CDR1 is SEHNR and CDR2 is FQNEAQ (reference sequence). The CDR3 runs to 12 residues. There are many counts of this clonotype. This chain uses TRBV7-9 with TRBJ2-1; 8 nucleotides agree with TRBD1. Sequencing used a population of CD138-negative cells sorted from bone marrow. This clonotype originated in a donor at least 40 years old with multiple myeloma. CDR3 sequence: CASSWTGNEQFF. DNA of the CDR3: TGTGCCAGCAGCTGGACAGGGAATGAGCAGTTCTTC.